This T cell receptor beta chain was observed in a study of T cell changes during pregnancy in multiple sclerosis. Generated by immunoSEQ multiplex PCR, the TCRdb table keeps only in-frame clones and is missing some. Counted here are about 13,000 clones, approximately 87% occurring once; the ten biggest clones make up roughly an eighth. V lost 0 bases, J lost 6 bases, and 8 bases lay in between. This CDR3 comprises 13 residues. Germline CDR1 and CDR2: SGHDN and FVKESK. The source was CD8+ T cells from peripheral blood mononuclear cells, collected after pregnancy. The receptor comes from a female donor in good health, enrolled as a control in a pregnancy study. The chain has TRBV14 and TRBJ1-2; no reliable D call. CDR3 residues: CASSQDGGNGYTF. The CDR3 DNA reads as TGTGCCAGCAGCCAAGATGGAGGGAATGGCTACACCTTC.